The subject of this entry is one T cell receptor beta chain. The sample is drawn from a study of T cells in Graves' hyperthyroidism and ophthalmopathy. Per germline, CDR1 MNHNS and CDR2 SASEGT. The CDR3 runs to 15 residues. V gave up 4 bases and J gave up 5 bases; unmatched junction bases: 5. Amplification yielded TCR beta CDR3 regions, with RNA transcripts as the source. Using the HTBI primer set, a first-round RT-PCR was run on the TCR CDR3. In TCRdb, the multiplex PCR reads were re-called with MiXCR into one record per CDR3 protein. This table has about 250,000 distinct CDR3 sequences, about 24% appearing once.

The chain couples TRBV6-1 to TRBJ2-7, with 13 bases fitting TRBD2. This clonotype originated in a woman aged 40 to 49 with Graves' ophthalmopathy. The sample was blood. The CDR3 reads CASSGTSGSFDEQYF. CDR3 nucleotide sequence: TGTGCCAGCAGTGGGACTAGCGGGAGCTTCGACGAGCAGTACTTC.